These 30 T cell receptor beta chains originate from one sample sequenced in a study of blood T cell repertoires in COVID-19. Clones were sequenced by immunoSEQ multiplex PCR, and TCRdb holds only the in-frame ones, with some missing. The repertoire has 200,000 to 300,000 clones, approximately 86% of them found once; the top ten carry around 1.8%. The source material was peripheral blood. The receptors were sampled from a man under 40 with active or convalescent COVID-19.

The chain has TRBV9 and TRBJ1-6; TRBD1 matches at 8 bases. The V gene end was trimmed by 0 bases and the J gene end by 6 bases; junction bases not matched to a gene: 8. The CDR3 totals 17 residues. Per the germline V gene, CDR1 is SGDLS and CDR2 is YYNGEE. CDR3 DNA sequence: TGTGCCAGCAGCGTAGGACAGACAGGGGCTGGTAATTCACCCCTCCACTTT. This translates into CASSVGQTGAGNSPLHF.

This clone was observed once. The CDR3 DNA reads as TGCGCCAGCAGCTCGACAGGGGGTAGCTATGGCTACACCTTC. It yields the protein CASSSTGGSYGYTF. V usage is TRBV5-1 and J usage is TRBJ1-2; the match to TRBD1 covers 9 bases. The CDR3 is 14 amino acids. V lost 3 bases and J lost 4; bases outside the gene matches: 4. In germline, CDR1 is SGHRS, CDR2 YFSETQ.

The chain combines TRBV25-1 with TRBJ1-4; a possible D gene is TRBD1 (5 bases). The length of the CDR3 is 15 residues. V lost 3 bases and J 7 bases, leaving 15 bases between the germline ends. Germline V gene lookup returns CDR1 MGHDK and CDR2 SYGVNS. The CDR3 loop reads CASSDRWGRAEKLFF. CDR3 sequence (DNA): TGTGCCAGCAGTGATCGCTGGGGCAGGGCTGAAAAACTGTTTTTT.

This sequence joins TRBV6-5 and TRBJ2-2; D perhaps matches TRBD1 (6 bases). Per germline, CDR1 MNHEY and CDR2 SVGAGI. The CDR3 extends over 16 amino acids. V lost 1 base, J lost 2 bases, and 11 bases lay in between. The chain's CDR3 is CASSYLEDRNTGELFF. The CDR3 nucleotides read TGTGCCAGCAGTTACTTGGAGGACAGAAACACCGGGGAGCTGTTTTTT.

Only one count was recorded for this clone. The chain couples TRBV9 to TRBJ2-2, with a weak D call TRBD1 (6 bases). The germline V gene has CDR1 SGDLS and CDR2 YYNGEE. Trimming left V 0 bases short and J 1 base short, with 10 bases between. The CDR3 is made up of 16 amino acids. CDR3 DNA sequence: TGTGCCAGCAGCGTAGATGGGGGCCTGAACACCGGGGAGCTGTTTTTT. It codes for CASSVDGGLNTGELFF.

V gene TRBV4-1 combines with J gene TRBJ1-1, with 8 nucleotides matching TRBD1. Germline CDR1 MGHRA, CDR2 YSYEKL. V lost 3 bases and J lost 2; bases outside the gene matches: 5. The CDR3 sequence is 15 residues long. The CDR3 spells CASSHEGQDNTEAFF. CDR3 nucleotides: TGCGCCAGCAGCCACGAGGGACAGGACAACACTGAAGCTTTCTTT.

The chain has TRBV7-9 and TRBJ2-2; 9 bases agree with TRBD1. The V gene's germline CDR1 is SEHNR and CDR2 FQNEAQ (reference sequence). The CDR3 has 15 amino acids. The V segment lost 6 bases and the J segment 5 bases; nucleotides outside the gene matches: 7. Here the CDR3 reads CASRSTGGGTGELFF. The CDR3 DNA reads TGTGCCAGCAGATCGACAGGGGGTGGTACCGGGGAGCTGTTTTTT. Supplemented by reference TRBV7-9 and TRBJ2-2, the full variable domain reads DTGVSQNPRHKITKRGQNVTFRCDPISEHNRLYWYRQTLGQGPEFLTYFQNEAQLEKSRLLSDRFSAERPKGSFSTLEIQRTEQGDSAMYLCASRSTGGGTGELFFGEGSRLTVL.

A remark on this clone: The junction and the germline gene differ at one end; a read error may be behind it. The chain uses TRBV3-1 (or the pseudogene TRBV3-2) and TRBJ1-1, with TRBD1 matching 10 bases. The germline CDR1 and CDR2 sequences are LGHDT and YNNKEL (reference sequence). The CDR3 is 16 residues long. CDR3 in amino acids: CASSEDRGRFGPEAFF. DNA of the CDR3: TGTGCCAGCAGCGAAGACAGGGGGCGGTTCGGGCCTGAAGCTTTCTTT.

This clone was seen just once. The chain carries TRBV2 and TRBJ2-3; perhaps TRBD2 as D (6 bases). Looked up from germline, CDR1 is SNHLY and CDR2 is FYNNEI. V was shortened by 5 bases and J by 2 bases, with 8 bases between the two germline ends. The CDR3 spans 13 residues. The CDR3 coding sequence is TGTGCCAGCAGTACGGACTACACAGATACGCAGTATTTT. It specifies CASSTDYTDTQYF.

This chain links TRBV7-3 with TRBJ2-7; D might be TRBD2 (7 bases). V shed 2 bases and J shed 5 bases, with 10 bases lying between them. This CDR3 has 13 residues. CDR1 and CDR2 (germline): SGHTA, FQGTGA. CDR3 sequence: CASSLGGDNEQYF. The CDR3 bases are TGTGCCAGCAGCTTAGGGGGGGACAACGAGCAGTACTTC.

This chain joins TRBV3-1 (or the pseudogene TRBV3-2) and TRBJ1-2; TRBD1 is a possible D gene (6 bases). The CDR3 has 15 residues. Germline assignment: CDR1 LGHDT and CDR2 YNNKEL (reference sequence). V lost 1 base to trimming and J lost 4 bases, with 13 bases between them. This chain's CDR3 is CASSQGEGRGYGYTF. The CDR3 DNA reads TGTGCCAGCAGCCAAGGGGAAGGCAGGGGCTATGGCTACACCTTC.

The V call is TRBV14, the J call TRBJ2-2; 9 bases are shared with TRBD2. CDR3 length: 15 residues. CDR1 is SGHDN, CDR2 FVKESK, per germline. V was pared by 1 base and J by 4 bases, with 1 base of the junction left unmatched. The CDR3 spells CASSQARGGTGELFF. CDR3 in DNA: TGTGCCAGCAGCCAAGCGCGGGGGGGCACCGGGGAGCTGTTTTTT.

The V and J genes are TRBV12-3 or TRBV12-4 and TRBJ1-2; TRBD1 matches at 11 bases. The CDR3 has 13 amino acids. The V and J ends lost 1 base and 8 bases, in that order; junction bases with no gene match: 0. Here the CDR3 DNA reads TGTGCCAGCAGTTTAGGGACAGGGGGCGGCTACACCTTC. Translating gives CASSLGTGGGYTF.

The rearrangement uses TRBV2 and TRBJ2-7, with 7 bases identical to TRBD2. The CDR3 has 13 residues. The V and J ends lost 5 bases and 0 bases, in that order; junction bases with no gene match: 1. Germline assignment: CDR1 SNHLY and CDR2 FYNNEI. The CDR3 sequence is CASSWTSSYEQYF. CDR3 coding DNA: TGTGCCAGCAGTTGGACTAGCTCCTACGAGCAGTACTTC.

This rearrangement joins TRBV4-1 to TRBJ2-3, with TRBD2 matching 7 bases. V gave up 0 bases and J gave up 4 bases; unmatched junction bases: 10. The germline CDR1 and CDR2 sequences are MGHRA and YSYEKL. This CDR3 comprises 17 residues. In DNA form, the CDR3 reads TGCGCCAGCAGCCAAGAATGGCTAGCGGACGTATCAGATACGCAGTATTTT. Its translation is CASSQEWLADVSDTQYF.

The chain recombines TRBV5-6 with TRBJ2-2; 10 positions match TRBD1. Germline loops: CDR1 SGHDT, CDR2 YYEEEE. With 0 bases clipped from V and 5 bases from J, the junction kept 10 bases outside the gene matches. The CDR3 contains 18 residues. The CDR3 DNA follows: TGTGCCAGCAGCTTGGCCTTCCGGGACAGGGGTGAAACCGGGGAGCTGTTTTTT. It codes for CASSLAFRDRGETGELFF.

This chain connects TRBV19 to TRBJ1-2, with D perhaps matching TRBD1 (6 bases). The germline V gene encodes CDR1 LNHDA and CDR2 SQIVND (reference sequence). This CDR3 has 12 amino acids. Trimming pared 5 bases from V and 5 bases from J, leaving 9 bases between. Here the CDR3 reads CASSEDRYGYTF. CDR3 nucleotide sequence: TGTGCCAGTAGTGAGGACAGATATGGCTACACCTTC.

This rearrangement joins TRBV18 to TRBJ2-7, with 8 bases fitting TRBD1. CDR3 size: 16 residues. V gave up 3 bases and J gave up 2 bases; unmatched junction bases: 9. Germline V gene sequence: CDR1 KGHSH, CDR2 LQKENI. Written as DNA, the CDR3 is TGTGCCAGCTCACCCCTCAGGGGGCCAACTACCTACGAGCAGTACTTC. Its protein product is CASSPLRGPTTYEQYF.

CDR3 nucleotide sequence: TGTGCCAGAAGCTTGTATCGACAGTTGAACACTGAAGCTTTCTTT. It codes for CARSLYRQLNTEAFF. V gene TRBV5-3 combines with J gene TRBJ1-1; weak D call: TRBD1 (5 bases). TRBV5-3 is placed among ORFs of uncertain function. V gave up 1 base and J gave up 0 bases, with 10 bases separating them. The length of the CDR3 is 15 residues.

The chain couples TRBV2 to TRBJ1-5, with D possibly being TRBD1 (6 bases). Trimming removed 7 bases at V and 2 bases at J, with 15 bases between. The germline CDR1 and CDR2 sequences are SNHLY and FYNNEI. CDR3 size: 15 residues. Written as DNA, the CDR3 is TGTGCCAGCACTGGACAGATTACCCGCAATCAGCCCCAGCATTTT. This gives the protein CASTGQITRNQPQHF.

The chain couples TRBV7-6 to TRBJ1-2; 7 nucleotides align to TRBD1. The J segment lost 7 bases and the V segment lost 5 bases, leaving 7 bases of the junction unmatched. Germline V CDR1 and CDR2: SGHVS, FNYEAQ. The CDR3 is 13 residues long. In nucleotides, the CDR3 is TGTGCCAGCAGCCTACAGGGGTCCTCTGGCTACACCTTC. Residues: CASSLQGSSGYTF.

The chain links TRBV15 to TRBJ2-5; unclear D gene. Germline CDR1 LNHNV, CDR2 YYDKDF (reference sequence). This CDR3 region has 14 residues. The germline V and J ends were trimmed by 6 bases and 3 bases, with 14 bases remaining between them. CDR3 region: CATSRQTEKETQYF. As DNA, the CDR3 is TGTGCCACCAGTAGACAAACAGAGAAAGAGACCCAGTACTTC.

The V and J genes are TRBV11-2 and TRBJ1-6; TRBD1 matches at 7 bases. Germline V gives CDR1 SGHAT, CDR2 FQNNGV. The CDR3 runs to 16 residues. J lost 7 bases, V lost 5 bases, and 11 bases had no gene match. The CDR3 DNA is TGTGCCAGCAGCCGAAATAGACAGGGAACCAATTCACCCCTCCACTTT. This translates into CASSRNRQGTNSPLHF.

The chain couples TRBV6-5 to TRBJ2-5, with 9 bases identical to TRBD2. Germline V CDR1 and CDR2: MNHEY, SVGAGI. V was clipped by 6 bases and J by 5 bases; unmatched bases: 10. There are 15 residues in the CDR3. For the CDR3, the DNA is TGTGCCAGCAGGAGGGGGAGCGGGGGGCGTGAGACCCAGTACTTC. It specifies CASRRGSGGRETQYF.

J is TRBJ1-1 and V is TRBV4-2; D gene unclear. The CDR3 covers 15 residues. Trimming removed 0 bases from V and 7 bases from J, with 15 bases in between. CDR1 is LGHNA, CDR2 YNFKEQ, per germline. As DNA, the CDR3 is TGTGCCAGCAGCCAAGAAAGAAGCTTGGGCGTTGAAGCTTTCTTT. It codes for CASSQERSLGVEAFF.

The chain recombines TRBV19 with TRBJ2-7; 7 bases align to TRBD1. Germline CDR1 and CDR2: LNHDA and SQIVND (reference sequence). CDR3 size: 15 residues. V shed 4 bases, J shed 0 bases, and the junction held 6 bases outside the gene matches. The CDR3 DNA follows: TGTGCCAGTAGTACCGGGGACAGCGTCTCCTACGAGCAGTACTTC. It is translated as CASSTGDSVSYEQYF.

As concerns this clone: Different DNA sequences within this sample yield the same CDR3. The CDR3, as DNA: TGTGCCAGCAGCGCGAACTATGGCTACACCTTC. This gives the protein CASSANYGYTF. The V and J genes are TRBV9 and TRBJ1-2, with unresolved D. Germline values: CDR1 SGDLS, CDR2 YYNGEE. The CDR3 totals 11 residues. Trimming took 3 bases from V and 2 from J, leaving 2 bases between them.

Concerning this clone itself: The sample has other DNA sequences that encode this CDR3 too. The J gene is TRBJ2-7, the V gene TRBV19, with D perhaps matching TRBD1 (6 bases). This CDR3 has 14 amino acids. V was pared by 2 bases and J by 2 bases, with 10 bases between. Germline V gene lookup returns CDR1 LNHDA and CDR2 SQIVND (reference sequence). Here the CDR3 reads CASSITTGPYEQYF. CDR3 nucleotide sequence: TGTGCCAGTAGTATAACAACAGGGCCCTACGAGCAGTACTTC.

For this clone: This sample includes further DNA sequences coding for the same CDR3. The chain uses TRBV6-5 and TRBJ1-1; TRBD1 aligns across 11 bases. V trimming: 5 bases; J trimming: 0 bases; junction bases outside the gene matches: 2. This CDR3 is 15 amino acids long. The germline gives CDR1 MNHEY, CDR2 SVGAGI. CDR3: CASSQDRGLNTEAFF. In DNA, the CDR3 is TGTGCCAGCAGTCAGGACAGGGGGCTGAACACTGAAGCTTTCTTT.

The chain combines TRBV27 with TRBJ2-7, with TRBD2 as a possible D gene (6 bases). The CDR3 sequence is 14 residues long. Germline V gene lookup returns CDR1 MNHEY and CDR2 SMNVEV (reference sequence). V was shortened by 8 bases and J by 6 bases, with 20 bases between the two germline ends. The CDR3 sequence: CASEAGTGYGEQYF. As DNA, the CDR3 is TGTGCCAGCGAGGCCGGGACTGGTTACGGCGAGCAGTACTTC.